This T cell receptor (beta chain) is from a study of T cells after yellow fever vaccination. Whole-study results and caveats: A limited proportion of clonotypes was detected within both the CD4 and CD8 compartments. Post-booster repertoires contained most primary-vaccination clones again (approximately 95% CD4, roughly 90% CD8).

This clonotype has just a few counts. Its antigen remains unidentified. The CDR3 has 15 amino acids. Trimming took 5 bases from V and 2 from J, leaving 11 bases between them. Germline loops: CDR1 SGHRS, CDR2 YFSETQ. As TCR cDNA was made by 5'RACE template switching, a universal primer site and UMIs were added. In TCRdb, the 5' RACE reads were re-called with MiXCR into one record per CDR3 protein. The sample lists 500,000 to 650,000 distinct CDR3 sequences, approximately 13% occurring once. This TCR was recovered from a man aged 25-45 years who received the YFV17D yellow fever vaccine. The specimen was PBMCs, collected on the day of the yellow fever booster vaccination. The rearrangement uses TRBV5-1 and TRBJ1-6; D uncertain. CDR3 DNA sequence: TGCGCCAGCAGACCAGGACGGCCCTATAATTCACCCCTCCACTTT. Its translation is CASRPGRPYNSPLHF.